Given below is one TCR beta chain in context. Its antigen remains unknown. It was the approximately 130-subject validation cohort, separate from the roughly 700-subject first cohort, to which the donors belonged. Data came from immunoSEQ multiplex PCR; TCRdb stores just in-frame clones and leaves some out. The repertoire holds some 150,000 clones, approximately 86% seen once, with about a fifth in the top ten. This record belongs to a study of cytomegalovirus exposure and HLA in healthy donors. On the study more broadly: The roughly 670 first-cohort repertoires shared a platform with the roughly 110 validation repertoires, as reported in a later analysis. General study findings and limits: Specific recognition of CMV antigens was confirmed in vitro for a few chains (all CMV-associated). Associated with cytomegalovirus, according to the listing, were 170 or so TCR beta chains.

Germline V gives CDR1 SEHNR, CDR2 FQNEAQ (reference sequence). V was shortened by 2 bases and J by 5 bases, with 6 bases between the two germline ends. There are 13 residues in the CDR3. The receptor was derived from a man between 18 and 35 years old in good health and CMV-seropositive. Sequencing input: PBMCs. This rearrangement joins TRBV7-9 to TRBJ2-2; D is unclear. The CDR3 here is CASSLLETGELFF. The CDR3 coding sequence is TGTGCCAGCAGCTTATTAGAAACCGGGGAGCTGTTTTTT.